Reported below is one T cell receptor (beta chain). Its antigen is not known. The sample is drawn from a study of graft-versus-host responses after intestinal transplantation. Study at large: All recipients were transplanted with multivisceral, liver-intestinal, or isolated intestinal grafts. Induction using anti-thymocyte globulin, followed by tacrolimus and steroids for 2 to 4 years, was given to all recipients.

Study results and limitations: Graft-donor T cell macrochimerism in patients accompanied high graft-versus-host to host-versus-graft clonal ratios in allografts. GvH clones turned up in recipient marrow; some had shown up first in ileum or blood.

Per germline, CDR1 SEHNR and CDR2 FQNEAQ (reference sequence). Trimming removed 1 base from V and 8 bases from J, with 6 bases in between. The CDR3 loop spans 11 amino acids. This table comes from immunoSEQ multiplex PCR, and its TCRdb copy is limited to in-frame clones, with some not included. The sample carries over 65,000 clones, around 93% recorded once. The specimen comprised unstimulated CD8+ T cells sorted from spleen or lymph node cells, sampled before transplant. This clonotype was sampled from a human donor who was the organ donor for an intestinal transplant. This sequence joins TRBV7-9 and TRBJ2-7; D is uncertain. The CDR3 reads CASSLGDQQYF. The CDR3 DNA follows: TGTGCCAGCAGCTTAGGAGACCAGCAGTACTTC.